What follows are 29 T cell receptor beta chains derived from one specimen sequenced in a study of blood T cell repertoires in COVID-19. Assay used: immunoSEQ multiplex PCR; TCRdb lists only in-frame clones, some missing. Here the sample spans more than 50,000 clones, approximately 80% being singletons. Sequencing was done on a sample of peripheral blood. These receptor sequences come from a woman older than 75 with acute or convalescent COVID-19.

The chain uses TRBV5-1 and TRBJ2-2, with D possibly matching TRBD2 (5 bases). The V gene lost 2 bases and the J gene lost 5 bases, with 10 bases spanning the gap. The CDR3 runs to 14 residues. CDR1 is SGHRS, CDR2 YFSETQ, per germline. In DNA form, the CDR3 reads TGCGCCAGCAGCTTCGGGATTCAGACCGGGGAGCTGTTTTTT. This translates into CASSFGIQTGELFF.

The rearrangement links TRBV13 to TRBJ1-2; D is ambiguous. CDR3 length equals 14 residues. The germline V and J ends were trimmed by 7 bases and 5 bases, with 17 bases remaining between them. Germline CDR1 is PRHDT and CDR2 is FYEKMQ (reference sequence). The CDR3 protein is CASNRGRSLYGYTF. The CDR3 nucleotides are TGTGCCAGCAACCGTGGTAGGAGTTTATATGGCTACACCTTC. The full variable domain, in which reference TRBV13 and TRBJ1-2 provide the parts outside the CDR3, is AAGVIQSPRHLIKEKRETATLKCYPIPRHDTVYWYQQGPGQDPQFLISFYEKMQSDKGSIPDRFSAQQFSDYHSELNMSSLELGDSALYFCASNRGRSLYGYTFGSGTRLTVV.

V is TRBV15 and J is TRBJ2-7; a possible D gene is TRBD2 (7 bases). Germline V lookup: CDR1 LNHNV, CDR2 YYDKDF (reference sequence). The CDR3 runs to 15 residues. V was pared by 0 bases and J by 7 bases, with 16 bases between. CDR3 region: CATSRDRGAPREQYF. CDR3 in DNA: TGTGCCACCAGCAGAGATCGGGGGGCGCCCCGGGAGCAGTACTTC.

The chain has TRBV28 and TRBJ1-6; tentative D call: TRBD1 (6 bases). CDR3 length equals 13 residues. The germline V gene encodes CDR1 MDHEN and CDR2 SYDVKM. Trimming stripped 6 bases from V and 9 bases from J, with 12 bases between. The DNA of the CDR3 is TGTGCCAGCAGCCCCCACAGGGCTTCACCCCTCCACTTT. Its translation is CASSPHRASPLHF. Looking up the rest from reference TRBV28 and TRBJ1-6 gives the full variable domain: DVKVTQSSRYLVKRTGEKVFLECVQDMDHENMFWYRQDPGLGLRLIYFSYDVKMKEKGDIPEGYSVSREKKERFSLILESASTNQTSMYLCASSPHRASPLHFGNGTRLTVT.

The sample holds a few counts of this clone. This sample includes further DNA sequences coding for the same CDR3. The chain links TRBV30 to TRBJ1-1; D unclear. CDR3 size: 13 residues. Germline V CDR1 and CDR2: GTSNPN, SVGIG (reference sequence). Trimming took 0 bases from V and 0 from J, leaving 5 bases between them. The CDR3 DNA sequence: TGTGCCTGGAGTGTAGCCCTGAACACTGAAGCTTTCTTT. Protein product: CAWSVALNTEAFF.

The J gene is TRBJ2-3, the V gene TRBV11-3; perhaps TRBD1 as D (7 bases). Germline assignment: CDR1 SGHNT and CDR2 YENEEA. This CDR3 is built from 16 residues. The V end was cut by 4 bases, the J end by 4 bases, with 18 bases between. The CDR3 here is CASSWGENRGADTQYF. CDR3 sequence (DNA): TGTGCCAGCAGCTGGGGGGAAAACAGGGGAGCAGATACGCAGTATTTT. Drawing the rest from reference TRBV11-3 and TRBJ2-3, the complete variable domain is EAGVVQSPRYKIIEKKQPVAFWCNPISGHNTLYWYLQNLGQGPELLIRYENEEAVDDSQLPKDRFSAERLKGVDSTLKIQPAELGDSAVYLCASSWGENRGADTQYFGPGTRLTVL.

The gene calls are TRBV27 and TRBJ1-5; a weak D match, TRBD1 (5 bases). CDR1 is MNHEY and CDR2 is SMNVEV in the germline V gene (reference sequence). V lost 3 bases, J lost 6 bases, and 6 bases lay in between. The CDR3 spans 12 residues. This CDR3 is CASSFRGQPQHF. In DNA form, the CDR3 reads TGTGCCAGCAGTTTTAGGGGTCAGCCCCAGCATTTT.

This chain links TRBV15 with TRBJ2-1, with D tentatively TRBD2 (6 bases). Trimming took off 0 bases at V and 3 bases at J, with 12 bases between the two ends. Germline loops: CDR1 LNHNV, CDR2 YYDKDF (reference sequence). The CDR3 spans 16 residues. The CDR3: CATSREYGTLYNEQFF. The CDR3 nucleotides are TGTGCCACCAGCAGAGAATATGGGACTCTCTACAATGAGCAGTTCTTC.

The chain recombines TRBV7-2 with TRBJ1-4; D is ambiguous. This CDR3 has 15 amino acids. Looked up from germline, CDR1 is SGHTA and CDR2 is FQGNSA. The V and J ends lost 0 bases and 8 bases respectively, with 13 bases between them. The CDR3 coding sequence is TGTGCCAGCAGCTTAGCAAACCTTGGAGGCGAAAAACTGTTTTTT. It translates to CASSLANLGGEKLFF. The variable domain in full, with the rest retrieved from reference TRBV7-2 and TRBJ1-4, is GAGVSQSPSNKVTEKGKDVELRCDPISGHTALYWYRQSLGQGLEFLIYFQGNSAPDKSGLPSDRFSAERTGGSVSTLTIQRTQQEDSAVYLCASSLANLGGEKLFFGSGTQLSVL.

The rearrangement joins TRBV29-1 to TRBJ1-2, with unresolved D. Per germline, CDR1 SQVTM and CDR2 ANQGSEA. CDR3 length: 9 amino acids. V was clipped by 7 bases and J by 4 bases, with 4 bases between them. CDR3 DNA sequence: TGCAGCGCCGGCTATGGCTACACCTTC. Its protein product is CSAGYGYTF.

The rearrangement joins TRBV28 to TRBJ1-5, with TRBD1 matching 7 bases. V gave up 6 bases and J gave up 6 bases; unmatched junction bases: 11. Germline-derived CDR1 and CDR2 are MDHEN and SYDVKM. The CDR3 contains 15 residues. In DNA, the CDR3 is TGTGCCAGCAGCCGCCGACAGGGTCGGAGTCAGCCCCAGCATTTT. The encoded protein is CASSRRQGRSQPQHF.

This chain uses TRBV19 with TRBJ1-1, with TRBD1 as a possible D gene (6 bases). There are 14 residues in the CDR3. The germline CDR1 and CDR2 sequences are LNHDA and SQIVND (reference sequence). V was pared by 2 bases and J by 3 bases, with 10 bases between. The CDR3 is CASSISGADTEAFF. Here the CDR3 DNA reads TGTGCCAGTAGTATATCAGGGGCGGACACTGAAGCTTTCTTT.

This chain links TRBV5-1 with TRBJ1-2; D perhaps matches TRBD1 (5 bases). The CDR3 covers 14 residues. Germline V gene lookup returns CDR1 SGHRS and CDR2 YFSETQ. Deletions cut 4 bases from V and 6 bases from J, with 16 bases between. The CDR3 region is CASSLGGTDNGYTF. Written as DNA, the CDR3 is TGCGCCAGCAGCCTCGGGGGGACTGATAATGGCTACACCTTC.

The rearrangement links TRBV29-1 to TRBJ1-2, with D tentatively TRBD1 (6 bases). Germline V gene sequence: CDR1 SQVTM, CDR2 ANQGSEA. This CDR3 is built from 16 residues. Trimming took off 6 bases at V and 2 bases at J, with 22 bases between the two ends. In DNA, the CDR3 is TGCAGCGTGGCCGGAACAGGGAATGGTGGGAACTATGGCTACACCTTC. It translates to CSVAGTGNGGNYGYTF.

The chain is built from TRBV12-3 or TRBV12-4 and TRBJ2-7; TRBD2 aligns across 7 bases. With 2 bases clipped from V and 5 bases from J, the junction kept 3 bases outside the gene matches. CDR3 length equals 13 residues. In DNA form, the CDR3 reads TGTGCCAGCAGTTTAATGCGGGGGAACGAGCAGTACTTC. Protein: CASSLMRGNEQYF.

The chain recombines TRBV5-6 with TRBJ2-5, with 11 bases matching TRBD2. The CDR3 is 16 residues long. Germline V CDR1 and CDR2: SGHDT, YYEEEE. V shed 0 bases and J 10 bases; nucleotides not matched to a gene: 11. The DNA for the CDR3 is TGTGCCAGCAGCTTGGTGTTAGCGGGAGGGCAAGGGGACCAGTACTTC. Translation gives CASSLVLAGGQGDQYF.

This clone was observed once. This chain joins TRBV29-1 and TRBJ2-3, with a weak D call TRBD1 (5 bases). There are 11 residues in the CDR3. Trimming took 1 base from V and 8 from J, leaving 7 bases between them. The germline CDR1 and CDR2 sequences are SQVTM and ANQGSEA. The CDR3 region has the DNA TGCAGCGTTGAAGCCCAGGGTACGCAGTATTTT. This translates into CSVEAQGTQYF.

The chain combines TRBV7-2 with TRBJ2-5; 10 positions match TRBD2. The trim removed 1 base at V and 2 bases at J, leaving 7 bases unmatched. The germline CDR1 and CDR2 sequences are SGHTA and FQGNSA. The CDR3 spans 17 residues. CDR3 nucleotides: TGTGCCAGCAGCTTAGAAGCGGGAGGGCCCCGGCAAGAGACCCAGTACTTC. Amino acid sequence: CASSLEAGGPRQETQYF. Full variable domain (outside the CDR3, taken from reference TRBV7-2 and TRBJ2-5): GAGVSQSPSNKVTEKGKDVELRCDPISGHTALYWYRQSLGQGLEFLIYFQGNSAPDKSGLPSDRFSAERTGGSVSTLTIQRTQQEDSAVYLCASSLEAGGPRQETQYFGPGTRLLVL.

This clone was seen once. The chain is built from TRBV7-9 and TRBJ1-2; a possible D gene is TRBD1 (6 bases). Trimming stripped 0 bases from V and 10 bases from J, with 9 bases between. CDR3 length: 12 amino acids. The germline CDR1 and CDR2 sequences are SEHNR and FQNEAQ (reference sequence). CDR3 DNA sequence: TGTGCCAGCAGCTTAGCGGGACATCCCTACACCTTC. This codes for CASSLAGHPYTF.

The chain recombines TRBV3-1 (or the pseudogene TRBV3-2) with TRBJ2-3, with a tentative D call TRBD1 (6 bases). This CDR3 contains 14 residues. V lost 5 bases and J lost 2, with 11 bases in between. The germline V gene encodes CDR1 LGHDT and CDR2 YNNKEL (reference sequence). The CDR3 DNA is TGTGCCAGCAGCACACCGGGACACACAGATACGCAGTATTTT. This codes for CASSTPGHTDTQYF.

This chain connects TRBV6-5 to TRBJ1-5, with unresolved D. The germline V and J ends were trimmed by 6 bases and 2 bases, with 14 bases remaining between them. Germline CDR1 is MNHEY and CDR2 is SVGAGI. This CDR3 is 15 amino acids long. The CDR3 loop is CASSRAGMGNQPQHF. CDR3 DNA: TGTGCCAGCAGCCGGGCGGGGATGGGCAATCAGCCCCAGCATTTT.

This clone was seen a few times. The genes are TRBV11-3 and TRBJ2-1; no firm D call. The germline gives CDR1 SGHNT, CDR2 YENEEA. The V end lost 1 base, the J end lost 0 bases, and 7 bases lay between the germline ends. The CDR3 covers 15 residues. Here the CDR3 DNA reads TGTGCCAGCAGCTTAGGCGGAATCTCCTACAATGAGCAGTTCTTC. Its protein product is CASSLGGISYNEQFF.

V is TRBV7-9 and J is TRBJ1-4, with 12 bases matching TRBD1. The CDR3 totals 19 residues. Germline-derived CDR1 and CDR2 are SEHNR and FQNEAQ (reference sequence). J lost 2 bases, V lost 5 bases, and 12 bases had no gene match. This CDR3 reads CASSLQGQGAEVTNEKLFF. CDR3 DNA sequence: TGTGCCAGCAGCCTCCAGGGACAGGGGGCAGAGGTTACTAATGAAAAACTGTTTTTT.

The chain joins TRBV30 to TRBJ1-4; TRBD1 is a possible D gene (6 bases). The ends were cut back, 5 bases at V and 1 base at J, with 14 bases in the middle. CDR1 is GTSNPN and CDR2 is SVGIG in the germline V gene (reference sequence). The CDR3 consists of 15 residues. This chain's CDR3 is CAWGAPRGTNEKLFF. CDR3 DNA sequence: TGTGCCTGGGGAGCCCCCAGGGGAACTAATGAAAAACTGTTTTTT.

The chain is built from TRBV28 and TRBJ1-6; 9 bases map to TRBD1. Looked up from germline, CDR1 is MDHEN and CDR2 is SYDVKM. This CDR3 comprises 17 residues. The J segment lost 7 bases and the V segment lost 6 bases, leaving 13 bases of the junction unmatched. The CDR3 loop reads CASSPITGGAENSPLHF. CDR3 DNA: TGTGCCAGCAGCCCCATAACAGGGGGCGCAGAGAATTCACCCCTCCACTTT.

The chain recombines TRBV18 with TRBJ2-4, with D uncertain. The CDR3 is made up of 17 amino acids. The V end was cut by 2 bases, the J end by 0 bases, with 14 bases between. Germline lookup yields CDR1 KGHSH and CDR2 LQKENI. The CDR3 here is CASSPFLNNTAKNIQYF. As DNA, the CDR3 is TGTGCCAGCTCACCATTTCTCAACAATACAGCCAAAAACATTCAGTACTTC.

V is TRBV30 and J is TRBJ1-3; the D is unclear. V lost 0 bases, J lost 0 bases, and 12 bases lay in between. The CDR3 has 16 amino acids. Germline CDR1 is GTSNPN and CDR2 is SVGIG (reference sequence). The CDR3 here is CAWSVAQSFSGNTIYF. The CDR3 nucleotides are TGTGCCTGGAGTGTAGCGCAGTCATTCTCTGGAAACACCATATATTTT. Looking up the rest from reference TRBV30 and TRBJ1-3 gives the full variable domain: SQTIHQWPATLVQPVGSPLSLECTVEGTSNPNLYWYRQAAGRGLQLLFYSVGIGQISSEVPQNLSASRPQDRQFILSSKKLLLSDSGFYLCAWSVAQSFSGNTIYFGEGSWLTVV.

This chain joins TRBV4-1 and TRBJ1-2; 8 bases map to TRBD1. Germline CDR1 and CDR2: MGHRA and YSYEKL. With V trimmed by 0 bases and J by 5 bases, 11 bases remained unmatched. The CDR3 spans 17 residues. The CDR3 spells CASSQDKRQGARYGYTF. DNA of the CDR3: TGCGCCAGCAGCCAAGATAAGAGGCAGGGGGCCCGGTATGGCTACACCTTC.

The CDR3 loop is CASSRGQLSNQPQHF. In nucleotides, the CDR3 is TGTGCCAGCTCCCGCGGGCAACTAAGCAATCAGCCCCAGCATTTT. J is TRBJ1-5 and V is TRBV18; D gene unclear. Trimming took 6 bases from V and 1 from J, leaving 13 bases between them. Germline V gene lookup returns CDR1 KGHSH and CDR2 LQKENI. The CDR3 is made up of 15 amino acids.